This T cell receptor beta chain was identified during a study of OX40 agonist ivuxolimab in advanced cancers. Regarding the study as a whole: On average, CD8+ T cells showed a greater number of expanded clones than CD4+.

Autoimmune disease history or systemic immunosuppression disqualified patients. Assay: immunoSEQ multiplex PCR; the TCRdb copy retains only in-frame clones and omits some. The sample contains about 17,000 clones, 70% to 90% of which appear only once. Per germline, CDR1 LNHDA and CDR2 SQIVND (reference sequence). With 8 bases clipped from V and 2 bases from J, the junction kept 12 bases outside the gene matches. This CDR3 has 16 residues. To note about this clone: Antigen unknown.

The clonotype comes from an adult with an advanced solid tumor such as melanoma, head and neck, liver or kidney cancer. The rearrangement links TRBV19 to TRBJ2-7; TRBD1 aligns across 10 bases. The source material was CD4+ or CD8+ T cells sorted from blood, sampled in a trial of the OX40 agonist ivuxolimab. This CDR3 reads CASRQGAWEEPYEQYF. Written as DNA, the CDR3 is TGTGCCAGTCGACAGGGGGCTTGGGAGGAGCCCTACGAGCAGTACTTC.